The source of this TCR beta chain is a study of shared clonotypes between healthy human individuals. This clone was seen only once. Its antigen is not identified. Points from the study as a whole: A handful of donors shared approximately 5% of their naive CD4 clonotypes.

It was around 180 ng DNA, 28,000 or so T cell genomes, that sorted-subset replicate PCRs used. The protocol was immunoSEQ multiplex PCR, while the TCRdb copy is restricted to in-frame clones and leaves out a portion. The repertoire holds around 2,100,000 clones, with roughly 94% as singletons. Naive CD8 populations comprised CD45RO-negative cells positively selected for CCR7, excluding terminally differentiated effector memory CD45RA+ cells. The TCR comes from a young man in good health. Sequenced sample: naive CD8+ T cells sorted from blood.

CDR3 bases: TGTGCCAGCAGTTACTCGACGGCGGATTCCTACGAGCAGTACTTC. This codes for CASSYSTADSYEQYF. This rearrangement joins TRBV6-6 to TRBJ2-7; D remains unclear. The length of the CDR3 is 15 residues. Looked up from germline, CDR1 is MNHNY and CDR2 is SVGAGI (reference sequence). V lost 0 bases and J 1 base, leaving 10 bases between the germline ends.